Following are 2 T cell receptor beta chains from one sample sequenced in a study of cytomegalovirus exposure and HLA in healthy donors. Libraries were prepared by immunoSEQ multiplex PCR; TCRdb keeps only in-frame clonotypes and omits some of them. The sample includes over 200,000 clones, over 80% of them seen just once. The sample was PBMCs. The receptors originated from a woman aged 25 to 39 in good health and CMV-seropositive.

A remark on this clone: The same CDR3 arises from other DNA sequences in this sample as well. The gene calls are TRBV6-1 and TRBJ1-5, with D hard to call. The germline V gene encodes CDR1 MNHNS and CDR2 SASEGT. Trimming took off 8 bases at V and 1 base at J, with 9 bases between the two ends. This CDR3 contains 13 residues. CDR3 sequence reads: CASSDESNQPQHF. The CDR3 region has the DNA TGTGCCAGCTCGGACGAAAGCAATCAGCCCCAGCATTTT.

Worth noting for this clone: Because it lacks the conserved phenylalanine or tryptophan at the end, this CDR3 is likely a read error. The DNA is left out, because the CDR3 cannot be placed on it with certainty; the CDR3 is given as TCRdb lists it. The V call is TRBV5-4, the J call TRBJ1-2. The germline V gene has CDR1 SGHNT and CDR2 YYREEE (reference sequence). With termini counted, the CDR3 has 13 amino acids. Here the CDR3 reads CASSLGPPNSPLI.